This is a list of T cell receptor beta chains from one sample in a study of T cell changes during pregnancy in multiple sclerosis. TCRdb's copy holds only in-frame clones and misses some; the assay was immunoSEQ multiplex PCR. Among 65,000 to 95,000 clones listed, 94% were seen once. Sequences were derived from peripheral blood, sampled in the second trimester of pregnancy. These receptors were collected from a female donor in good health, enrolled as a control in a pregnancy study. CDR3s leave out the opening cysteine and the closing phenylalanine or tryptophan.

j_call v_call cdr3_aa
TRBJ1-4 TRBV18 ASSPPGQGASREKLF
TRBJ1-5 TRBV6-1 ASSTGTGENQPQH
. TRBV5-1 ASSLEGRTGIHEQY
TRBJ2-4 TRBV5-4 ASSTGTSGPLAKNIQY
TRBJ1-4 TRBV5-5 ASSLGQDEKLF
TRBJ2-7 TRBV19 ASSTSGGTWAHEQY
TRBJ1-4 TRBV2 ASTFGGVLEKLF
TRBJ2-7 TRBV19 ASSDRQGNYEQY
TRBJ2-7 TRBV2 ASSDPGGLDEQY
TRBJ2-1 TRBV7-8 ASSPGQVYNEQF
TRBJ2-5 TRBV27 ASSTTGGQETQY
TRBJ2-3 TRBV7-6 ASRGGGDTQY
TRBJ2-7 TRBV4-1 ASSSIEGLAGGEQY
TRBJ1-3 TRBV11-2 ASSARDTNTIY
TRBJ1-2 TRBV6-1 ASRRQILANYGYT
TRBJ1-1 TRBV6-6 ASSRQGTTEAF
TRBJ2-7 TRBV7-8 ASSSLLRYEQY
TRBJ2-2 TRBV27 ASSPQGLFAGELF
TRBJ2-7 TRBV7-2 ASSLLRNEQY
TRBJ1-1 TRBV28 ASTKSHVEAF
TRBJ2-1 TRBV2 ASSEALVDEQF
TRBJ1-5 TRBV27 ASSPTGSSNQPQH
TRBJ1-1 TRBV6-1 ASNHRVETEAF
TRBJ1-2 TRBV27 ASSPQGRVYGYT
TRBJ2-7 TRBV10-3 AIICALEQY
TRBJ2-3 TRBV4-1 ASSQDRVAGDTQY
TRBJ2-3 TRBV28 ASSPAGASTDTQY
TRBJ1-1 TRBV6-6 ADNREMNTEAF